This T cell receptor beta chain was documented in a study of T cell responses to AZD1222 COVID-19 vaccine. There are 12 residues in the CDR3. Germline V lookup: CDR1 GTSNPN, CDR2 SVGIG (reference sequence). The V gene lost 3 bases and the J gene lost 4 bases, with 10 bases spanning the gap. Some clones are missing from TCRdb's copy, which holds only in-frame ones; the method was immunoSEQ multiplex PCR. This table has roughly 150,000 clones, under 95% appearing once. Points from the study as a whole: No repertoire was sampled before or during the peak T cell response, only after it. Breadth and depth of Spike-specific TCRs rose after two AZD1222 doses. At 160-218 and 743-854, vaccine-associated CD4 TCRs were dominant, and they spanned spike. Females made up more of the donors, who were largely white British, and clonal diversity may have come out too low.

To note about this clone: What it recognizes is unknown.

The TCR comes from an adult in good health. This chain uses TRBV30 with TRBJ2-7; D not resolved. Here the sequenced sample was peripheral blood, taken on day 0 of AZD1222 vaccination. This CDR3 reads CAWRPYDYEQYF. For the CDR3, the DNA is TGTGCCTGGAGGCCGTACGATTACGAGCAGTACTTC.